This T cell receptor beta chain appears in the sequencing data of a study of Ad26.COV2.S vaccination and SARS-CoV-2 variants. The study's findings and limits: Placebo recipients had lower spike-specific TCR breadth than vaccine recipients. Non-spike TCR breadth did not differ much between vaccine and placebo recipients.

With 4 bases removed from V and 4 bases from J, the gap between germline ends came to 16 bases. The CDR3 totals 15 residues. Germline CDR1 reads SGDLS; CDR2 reads YYNGEE. Treatment specified: around 19 received Ad26.COV2.S at low or high dose, single or two shots; 5 received placebo; per-sample allocation not given. Each sample was drawn 63 days after the first injection (of vaccine or placebo). Sequencing was performed with immunoSEQ multiplex PCR; in TCRdb, only in-frame clones are kept and a portion is missing. The sample lists 300,000 to 400,000 clones, around 89% occurring once. This clone appeared once. Its target is unknown.

V and J are TRBV9 and TRBJ2-3; D unclear. The sequence was collected from a person between 18 and 65 years old who received the Ad26.COV2.S COVID-19 vaccine or a placebo. The sequences come from peripheral blood, collected in a trial of Ad26.COV2.S vaccine versus placebo. The CDR3 sequence is CASSPRTSEADTQYF. CDR3 sequence (DNA): TGTGCCAGCAGCCCCAGGACCAGCGAGGCAGATACGCAGTATTTT.